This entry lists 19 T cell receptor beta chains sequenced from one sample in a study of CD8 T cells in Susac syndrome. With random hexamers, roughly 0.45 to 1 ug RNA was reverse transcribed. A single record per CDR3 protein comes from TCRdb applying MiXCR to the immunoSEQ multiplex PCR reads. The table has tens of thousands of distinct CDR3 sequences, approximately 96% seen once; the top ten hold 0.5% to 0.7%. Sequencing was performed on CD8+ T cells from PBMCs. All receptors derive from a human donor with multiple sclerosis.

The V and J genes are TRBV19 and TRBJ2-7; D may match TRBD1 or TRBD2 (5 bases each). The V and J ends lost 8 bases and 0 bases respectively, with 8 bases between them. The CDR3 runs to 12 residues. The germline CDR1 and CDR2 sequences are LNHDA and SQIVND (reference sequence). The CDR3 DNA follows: TGTGCCAGTTCCGGGGCCTCCTACGAGCAGTACTTC. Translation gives CASSGASYEQYF. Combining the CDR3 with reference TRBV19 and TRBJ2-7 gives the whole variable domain DGGITQSPKYLFRKEGQNVTLSCEQNLNHDAMYWYRQDPGQGLRLIYYSQIVNDFQKGDIAEGYSVSREKKESFPLTVTSAQKNPTAFYLCASSGASYEQYFGPGTRLTVT.

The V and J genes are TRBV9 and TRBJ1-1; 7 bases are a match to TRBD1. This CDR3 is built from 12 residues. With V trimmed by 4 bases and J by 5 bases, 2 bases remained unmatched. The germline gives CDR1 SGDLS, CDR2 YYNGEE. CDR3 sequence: CASSPQGTEAFF. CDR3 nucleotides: TGTGCCAGCAGCCCACAGGGGACTGAAGCTTTCTTT.

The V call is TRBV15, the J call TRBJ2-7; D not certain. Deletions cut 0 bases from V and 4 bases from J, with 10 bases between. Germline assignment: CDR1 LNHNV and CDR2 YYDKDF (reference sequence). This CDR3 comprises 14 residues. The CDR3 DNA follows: TGTGCCACCAGCAGAGATTTGGTAACATACGAGCAGTACTTC. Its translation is CATSRDLVTYEQYF.

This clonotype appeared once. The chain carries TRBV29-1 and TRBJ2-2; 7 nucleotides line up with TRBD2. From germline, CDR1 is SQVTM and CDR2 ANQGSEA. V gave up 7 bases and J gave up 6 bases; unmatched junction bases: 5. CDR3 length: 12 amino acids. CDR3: CSGTSEAGELFF. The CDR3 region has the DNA TGCAGCGGAACTAGCGAGGCCGGGGAGCTGTTTTTT.

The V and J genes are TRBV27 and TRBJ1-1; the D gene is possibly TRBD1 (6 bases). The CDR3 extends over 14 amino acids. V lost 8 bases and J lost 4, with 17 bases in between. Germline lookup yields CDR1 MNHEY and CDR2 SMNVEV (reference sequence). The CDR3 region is CASAPGHRTTEAFF. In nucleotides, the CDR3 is TGTGCCAGCGCTCCGGGACACCGGACCACTGAAGCTTTCTTT.

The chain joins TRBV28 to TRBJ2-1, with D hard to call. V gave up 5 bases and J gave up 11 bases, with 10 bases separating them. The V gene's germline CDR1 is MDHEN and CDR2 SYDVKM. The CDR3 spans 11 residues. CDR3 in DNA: TGTGCCAGCAGTGCCGTTAATAAGCAGTTCTTC. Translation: CASSAVNKQFF.

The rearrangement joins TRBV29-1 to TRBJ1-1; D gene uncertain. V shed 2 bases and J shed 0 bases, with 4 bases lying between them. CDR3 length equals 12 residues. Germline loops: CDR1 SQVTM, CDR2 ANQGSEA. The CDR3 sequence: CSVESLNTEAFF. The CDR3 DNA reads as TGCAGCGTTGAAAGCCTGAACACTGAAGCTTTCTTT.

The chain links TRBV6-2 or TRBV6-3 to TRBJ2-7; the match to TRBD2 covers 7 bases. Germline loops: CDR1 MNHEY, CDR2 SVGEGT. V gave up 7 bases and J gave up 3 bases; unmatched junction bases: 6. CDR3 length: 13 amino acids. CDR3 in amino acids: CASKPAGIYEQYF. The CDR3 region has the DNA TGTGCCAGCAAGCCAGCGGGGATCTACGAGCAGTACTTC.

The CDR3, as DNA: TGTGCCAGCAGTTCTGGACTAGTTGAAGCTTTCTTT. Translated: CASSSGLVEAFF. The chain carries TRBV12-3 or TRBV12-4 and TRBJ1-1; D is undetermined. The CDR3 consists of 12 residues. V was trimmed by 4 bases and J by 7 bases, leaving 10 bases between them.

CDR3: CASSRTGGIEAFF. CDR3 DNA: TGTGCCAGCAGTCGTACAGGGGGCATTGAAGCTTTCTTT. This rearrangement joins TRBV28 to TRBJ1-1; 9 positions agree with TRBD1. Germline CDR1 is MDHEN and CDR2 is SYDVKM. Trimming removed 5 bases from V and 7 bases from J; junction bases left unmatched: 5. The length of the CDR3 is 13 residues. The whole variable domain, filled in from reference TRBV28 and TRBJ1-1, reads DVKVTQSSRYLVKRTGEKVFLECVQDMDHENMFWYRQDPGLGLRLIYFSYDVKMKEKGDIPEGYSVSREKKERFSLILESASTNQTSMYLCASSRTGGIEAFFGQGTRLTVV.

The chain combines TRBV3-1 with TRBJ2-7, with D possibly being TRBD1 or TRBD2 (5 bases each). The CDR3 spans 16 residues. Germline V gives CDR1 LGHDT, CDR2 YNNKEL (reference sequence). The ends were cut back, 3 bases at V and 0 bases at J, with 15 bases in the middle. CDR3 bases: TGTGCCAGCAGCCACCCCGGGGACGGTTTCTCCTACGAGCAGTACTTC. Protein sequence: CASSHPGDGFSYEQYF.

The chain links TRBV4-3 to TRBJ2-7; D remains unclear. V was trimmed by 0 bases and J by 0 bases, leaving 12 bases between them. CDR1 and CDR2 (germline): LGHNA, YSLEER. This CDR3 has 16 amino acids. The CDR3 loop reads CASSQDVGIRSYEQYF. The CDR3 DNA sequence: TGCGCCAGCAGCCAAGATGTAGGAATTCGCTCCTACGAGCAGTACTTC.

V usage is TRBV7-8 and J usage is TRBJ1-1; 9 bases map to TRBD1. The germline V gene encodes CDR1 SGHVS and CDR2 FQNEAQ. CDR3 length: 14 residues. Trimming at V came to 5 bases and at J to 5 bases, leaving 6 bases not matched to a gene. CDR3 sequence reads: CASSPGQGSTEAFF. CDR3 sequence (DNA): TGTGCCAGCAGCCCCGGACAGGGGTCGACTGAAGCTTTCTTT.

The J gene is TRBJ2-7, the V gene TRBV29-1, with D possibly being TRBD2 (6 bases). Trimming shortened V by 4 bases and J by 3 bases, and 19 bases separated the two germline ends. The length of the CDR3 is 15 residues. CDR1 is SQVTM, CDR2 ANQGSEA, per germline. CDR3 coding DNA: TGCAGCGTTGGGGACTTCCTTTCGCGTAACTACGAGCAGTACTTC. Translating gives CSVGDFLSRNYEQYF.

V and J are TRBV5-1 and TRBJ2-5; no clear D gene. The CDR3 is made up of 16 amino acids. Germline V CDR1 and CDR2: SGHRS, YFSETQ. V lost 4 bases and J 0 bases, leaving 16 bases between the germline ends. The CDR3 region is CASSREFTEYQETQYF. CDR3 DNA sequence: TGCGCCAGCAGCCGCGAATTCACAGAATACCAAGAGACCCAGTACTTC.

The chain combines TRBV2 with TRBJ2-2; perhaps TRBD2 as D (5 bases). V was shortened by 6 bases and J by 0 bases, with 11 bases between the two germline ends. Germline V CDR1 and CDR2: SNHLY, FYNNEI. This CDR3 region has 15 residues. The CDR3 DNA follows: TGTGCCAGCAGCGGAACTAGTTCGAACACCGGGGAGCTGTTTTTT. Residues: CASSGTSSNTGELFF.

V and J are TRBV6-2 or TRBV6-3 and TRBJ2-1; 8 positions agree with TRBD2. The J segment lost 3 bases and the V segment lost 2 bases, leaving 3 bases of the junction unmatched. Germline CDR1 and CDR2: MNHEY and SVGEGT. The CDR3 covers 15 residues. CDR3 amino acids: CASSYAAGDYNEQFF. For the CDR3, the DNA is TGTGCCAGCAGTTACGCAGCGGGGGACTACAATGAGCAGTTCTTC.

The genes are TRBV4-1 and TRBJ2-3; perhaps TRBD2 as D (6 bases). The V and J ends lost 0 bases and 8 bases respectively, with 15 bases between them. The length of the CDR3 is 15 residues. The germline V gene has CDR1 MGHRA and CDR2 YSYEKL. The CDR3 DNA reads TGCGCCAGCAGCCAAGATTCAATGGTCGGGGGTACGCAGTATTTT. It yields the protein CASSQDSMVGGTQYF.

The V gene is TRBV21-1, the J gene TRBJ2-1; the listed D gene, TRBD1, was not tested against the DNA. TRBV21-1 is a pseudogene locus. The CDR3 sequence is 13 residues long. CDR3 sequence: CASRHRDHNEQFF. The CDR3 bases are TGTGCCAGCAGACACCGGGACCACAATGAGCAGTTCTTC.